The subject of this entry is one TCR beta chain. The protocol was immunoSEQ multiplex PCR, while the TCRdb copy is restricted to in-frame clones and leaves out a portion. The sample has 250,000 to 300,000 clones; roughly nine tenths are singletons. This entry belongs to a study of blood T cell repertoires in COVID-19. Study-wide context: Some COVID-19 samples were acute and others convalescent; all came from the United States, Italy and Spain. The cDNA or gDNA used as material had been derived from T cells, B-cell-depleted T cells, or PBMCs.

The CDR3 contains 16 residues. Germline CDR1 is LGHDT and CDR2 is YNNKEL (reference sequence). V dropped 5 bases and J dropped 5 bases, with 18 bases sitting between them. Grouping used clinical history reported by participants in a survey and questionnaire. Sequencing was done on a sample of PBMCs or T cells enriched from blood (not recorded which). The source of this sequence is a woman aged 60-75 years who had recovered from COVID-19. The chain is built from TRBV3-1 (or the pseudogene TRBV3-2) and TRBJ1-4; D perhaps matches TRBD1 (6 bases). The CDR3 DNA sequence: TGTGCCAGCAGCTCACAAGAGACAGGAGTCAATGAAAAACTGTTTTTT. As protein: CASSSQETGVNEKLFF.